The 29 T cell receptor beta chains presented below share a single source sample, sequenced in a study of CD8 T cells in Susac syndrome. Roughly 0.45 to 1 ug RNA was reverse transcribed with random hexamers. TCRdb redid the calling of the immunoSEQ multiplex PCR reads with MiXCR, one entry per CDR3 protein. The table shows around 95,000 distinct CDR3 sequences, with 95% occurring only once. Material for sequencing was CD8+ T cells from PBMCs. These receptors originate from a human donor with Susac syndrome.

The rearrangement joins TRBV27 to TRBJ2-7; D gene ambiguous. Per germline, CDR1 MNHEY and CDR2 SMNVEV (reference sequence). Trimming pared 3 bases from V and 0 bases from J, leaving 9 bases between. The CDR3 runs to 14 residues. CDR3 amino acids: CASSLTSSSYEQYF. In nucleotides, the CDR3 is TGTGCCAGCAGTTTGACATCTAGCTCCTACGAGCAGTACTTC.

The chain has TRBV29-1 and TRBJ1-2, with 7 bases that match TRBD1. The V gene's germline CDR1 is SQVTM and CDR2 ANQGSEA. V shed 3 bases and J 6 bases; nucleotides not matched to a gene: 7. The CDR3 runs to 13 residues. This CDR3 is CSVETTGSHGYTF. CDR3 DNA sequence: TGCAGCGTTGAGACGACAGGGTCCCATGGCTACACCTTC.

This clonotype was detected only once. V gene TRBV11-1 combines with J gene TRBJ2-7, with 8 nucleotides matching TRBD1. This CDR3 region has 15 residues. The V segment lost 7 bases and the J segment 5 bases; nucleotides outside the gene matches: 13. Germline V lookup: CDR1 SGHAT, CDR2 FQDESV (reference sequence). The CDR3 DNA reads TGTGCCAGCACCACACTTACAGGGGGTATCGACGAGCAGTACTTC. It specifies CASTTLTGGIDEQYF.

V and J are TRBV20-1 and TRBJ2-1; D may correspond to TRBD1 or TRBD2 (5 bases each). The CDR3 is 12 amino acids. Per the germline V gene, CDR1 is DFQATT and CDR2 is SNEGSKA (reference sequence). Trimming took off 6 bases at V and 2 bases at J, with 8 bases between the two ends. The CDR3: CSAGETYNEQFF. As DNA, the CDR3 is TGCAGTGCGGGGGAAACCTACAATGAGCAGTTCTTC.

V is TRBV13 and J is TRBJ2-7; D is ambiguous. Per germline, CDR1 PRHDT and CDR2 FYEKMQ (reference sequence). V shed 4 bases and J shed 0 bases, with 4 bases lying between them. This CDR3 region has 12 residues. The CDR3 DNA reads as TGTGCCAGCAGCTCCAGCTCCTACGAGCAGTACTTC. Protein product: CASSSSSYEQYF.

The J gene is TRBJ2-7, the V gene TRBV18; TRBD1 aligns across 7 bases. The CDR3 totals 12 residues. V trimming: 5 bases; J trimming: 5 bases; junction bases outside the gene matches: 3. In germline, CDR1 is KGHSH, CDR2 LQKENI. DNA of the CDR3: TGTGCCAGCTCAGACAGGGAGAACGAGCAGTACTTC. Protein sequence: CASSDRENEQYF.

V gene TRBV20-1 combines with J gene TRBJ2-1; TRBD2 matches at 8 bases. This CDR3 region has 15 residues. Germline V gives CDR1 DFQATT, CDR2 SNEGSKA (reference sequence). V was clipped by 5 bases and J by 1 base; unmatched bases: 7. As DNA, the CDR3 is TGCAGTGCTGGCCCAGCGGGAGTTTCCTACAATGAGCAGTTCTTC. It is translated as CSAGPAGVSYNEQFF.

The genes are TRBV3-1 and TRBJ2-7, with D possibly matching TRBD2 (6 bases). V was clipped by 8 bases and J by 4 bases, with 15 bases between them. There are 13 residues in the CDR3. In germline, CDR1 is LGHDT, CDR2 YNNKEL (reference sequence). In nucleotides, the CDR3 is TGTGCCAGCCGGCGGGGACCTGGGTACGAGCAGTACTTC. It specifies CASRRGPGYEQYF.

This clonotype showed up just once. The chain links TRBV19 to TRBJ2-7; perhaps TRBD2 as D (5 bases). The CDR3 has 13 amino acids. V lost 4 bases and J 6 bases, leaving 13 bases between the germline ends. Germline loops: CDR1 LNHDA, CDR2 SQIVND (reference sequence). CDR3 bases: TGTGCCAGTAGTAGGGGAGTTGTGGGCGAGCAGTACTTC. Amino acids: CASSRGVVGEQYF.

The rearrangement joins TRBV5-6 to TRBJ1-2, with D unclear. Trimming shortened V by 2 bases and J by 7 bases, and 12 bases separated the two germline ends. This CDR3 has 13 amino acids. Per the germline V gene, CDR1 is SGHDT and CDR2 is YYEEEE. Written as DNA, the CDR3 is TGTGCCAGCAGCTTCCGCGGGATCGGTGGCTACACCTTC. Protein: CASSFRGIGGYTF.

The chain is built from TRBV5-6 and TRBJ2-7, with D perhaps TRBD2 (6 bases). This CDR3 is 12 amino acids long. From germline, CDR1 is SGHDT and CDR2 YYEEEE. With 4 bases removed from V and 7 bases from J, the gap between germline ends came to 12 bases. The CDR3 region is CASSPPRGEQYF. The CDR3 DNA reads as TGTGCCAGCAGCCCACCCCGGGGGGAGCAGTACTTC.

The chain uses TRBV20-1 and TRBJ2-1; D may be TRBD2 (6 bases). V gave up 4 bases and J gave up 6 bases, with 10 bases separating them. This CDR3 contains 12 residues. Germline V gene data show CDR1 as DFQATT and CDR2 as SNEGSKA (reference sequence). The CDR3 protein is CSAIKAGNEQFF. Here the CDR3 DNA reads TGCAGTGCTATAAAAGCGGGCAATGAGCAGTTCTTC.

This clonotype was picked up one time. The genes are TRBV20-1 and TRBJ1-2; no clear D gene. Germline V gives CDR1 DFQATT, CDR2 SNEGSKA (reference sequence). The V end was cut by 6 bases, the J end by 4 bases, with 18 bases between. The length of the CDR3 is 14 residues. This chain's CDR3 is CSATPSEGPYGYTF. CDR3 coding DNA: TGCAGTGCGACGCCCTCGGAAGGGCCCTATGGCTACACCTTC.

The V and J genes are TRBV18 and TRBJ1-2; a possible D gene is TRBD1 (6 bases). This CDR3 has 15 amino acids. Trimming took 0 bases from V and 6 from J, leaving 14 bases between them. Germline V gives CDR1 KGHSH, CDR2 LQKENI. The CDR3 coding sequence is TGTGCCAGCTCACCACCAGTCACAGGGAGACATGGCTACACCTTC. This gives the protein CASSPPVTGRHGYTF. Complete variable domain (other parts from reference TRBV18 and TRBJ1-2): NAGVMQNPRHLVRRRGQEARLRCSPMKGHSHVYWYRQLPEEGLKFMVYLQKENIIDESGMPKERFSAEFPKEGPSILRIQQVVRGDSAAYFCASSPPVTGRHGYTFGSGTRLTVV.

The chain has TRBV7-9 and TRBJ1-6; D might be TRBD1 (5 bases). V shed 1 base and J shed 10 bases, with 8 bases lying between them. CDR3 length equals 13 residues. CDR1 is SEHNR and CDR2 is FQNEAQ in the germline V gene (reference sequence). CDR3 protein: CASSLVGESPLHF. The CDR3 region has the DNA TGTGCCAGCAGCTTAGTAGGGGAGTCACCCCTCCACTTT.

J is TRBJ2-7 and V is TRBV20-1; 7 positions agree with TRBD2. This CDR3 comprises 13 residues. Losses at the gene ends were 3 bases for V and 4 bases for J; bases not matched to a gene: 6. Germline V gives CDR1 DFQATT, CDR2 SNEGSKA (reference sequence). In DNA form, the CDR3 reads TGCAGTGCTAGCGGGGGGACCTTTTACGAGCAGTACTTC. Translating it yields CSASGGTFYEQYF.

The chain uses TRBV29-1 and TRBJ2-7; unclear D gene. Germline lookup yields CDR1 SQVTM and CDR2 ANQGSEA. The CDR3 has 12 residues. With 4 bases removed from V and 3 bases from J, the gap between germline ends came to 10 bases. The CDR3 coding sequence is TGCAGCGTTGTGGCCGCTCGCTACGAGCAGTACTTC. As protein: CSVVAARYEQYF.

The chain has TRBV15 and TRBJ2-3, with unresolved D. Trimming cost V 3 bases and J 1 base, with 8 bases left between them. CDR3 length: 14 residues. Germline V gene data show CDR1 as LNHNV and CDR2 as YYDKDF (reference sequence). CDR3 in amino acids: CATSRTLGTDTQYF. The CDR3 coding sequence is TGTGCCACCAGCAGGACGTTGGGCACAGATACGCAGTATTTT.

V is TRBV6-7 and J is TRBJ1-5; D is unclear. TRBV6-7 is filed as an ORF, its function uncertain. CDR3 length equals 18 residues. V was cut by 3 bases and J by 0 bases, with 18 bases left in between. Here the CDR3 DNA reads TGTGCCAGCAGTTATGACGTCTCCGGGCGGATTAGCAATCAGCCCCAGCATTTT. It translates to CASSYDVSGRISNQPQHF.

J is TRBJ2-1 and V is TRBV4-1; D gene ambiguous. The V end lost 2 bases, the J end lost 4 bases, and 18 bases lay between the germline ends. The CDR3 consists of 17 residues. CDR1 and CDR2 from the germline V gene are MGHRA and YSYEKL. The CDR3 region has the DNA TGCGCCAGCAGCCAATATCCTCACCCCGTCCGTTACAATGAGCAGTTCTTC. This sequence encodes CASSQYPHPVRYNEQFF.

The chain is built from TRBV10-3 and TRBJ2-5; tentatively, D is TRBD1 or TRBD2 (7 bases each). In germline, CDR1 is ENHRY, CDR2 SYGVKD. V lost 3 bases to trimming and J lost 5 bases, with 10 bases between them. The CDR3 extends over 13 amino acids. The CDR3 is CAISDQGGETQYF. CDR3 sequence (DNA): TGTGCCATCAGTGACCAGGGGGGGGAGACCCAGTACTTC.

The chain recombines TRBV20-1 with TRBJ2-1; D possibly corresponds to TRBD1 (6 bases). V lost 1 base and J lost 6, with 16 bases in between. The germline V gene has CDR1 DFQATT and CDR2 SNEGSKA (reference sequence). The CDR3 loop spans 15 amino acids. CDR3 in DNA: TGCAGTGCTAGAGTATGGGACATAGTAGGCAATGAGCAGTTCTTC. Translating gives CSARVWDIVGNEQFF.

J is TRBJ2-5 and V is TRBV28; D ambiguous. The CDR3 runs 16 residues. Between the trimmed V and J ends, which lost 6 bases and 2 bases, there was a span of 19 bases. CDR1 MDHEN and CDR2 SYDVKM come from the germline V gene. CDR3 protein: CASSPAGPGWQETQYF. CDR3 bases: TGTGCCAGCAGCCCCGCCGGGCCCGGATGGCAAGAGACCCAGTACTTC.

The chain employs TRBV7-9 and TRBJ1-1; no clear D. Trimming removed 4 bases from V and 10 bases from J, with 16 bases in between. The V gene's germline CDR1 is SEHNR and CDR2 FQNEAQ (reference sequence). The CDR3 covers 13 residues. CDR3 DNA sequence: TGTGCCAGCAGCTCCTCATTCGGGGAGACAGCTTTCTTT. As protein: CASSSSFGETAFF.

This clonotype was found once. The CDR3 loop is CASSLMAGGPSGELFF. CDR3 DNA sequence: TGTGCCAGCAGTTTAATGGCGGGAGGGCCTAGCGGGGAGCTGTTTTTT. This rearrangement joins TRBV27 to TRBJ2-2; 9 positions agree with TRBD2. The V gene end was trimmed by 2 bases and the J gene end by 7 bases; junction bases not matched to a gene: 8. Germline assignment: CDR1 MNHEY and CDR2 SMNVEV (reference sequence). CDR3 length: 16 residues.

The V and J genes are TRBV20-1 and TRBJ2-6; no clear D. The V gene's germline CDR1 is DFQATT and CDR2 SNEGSKA (reference sequence). This CDR3 has 13 residues. V was cut by 4 bases and J by 3 bases, with 7 bases left in between. This CDR3 reads CSAIPGGANVLTF. For the CDR3, the DNA is TGCAGTGCTATCCCCGGTGGGGCCAACGTCCTGACTTTC.

This chain uses TRBV29-1 with TRBJ2-7; 9 bases match TRBD1. This CDR3 has 11 amino acids. Germline CDR1 reads SQVTM; CDR2 reads ANQGSEA. V shed 7 bases, J shed 7 bases, and the junction held 5 bases outside the gene matches. CDR3 in amino acids: CSAHGTGEQYF. The CDR3 nucleotides read TGCAGCGCCCACGGGACAGGGGAGCAGTACTTC.

This chain joins TRBV14 and TRBJ2-7; D is possibly TRBD1 (6 bases). Germline V lookup: CDR1 SGHDN, CDR2 FVKESK. CDR3 length: 13 residues. Trimming removed 5 bases from V and 2 bases from J, with 10 bases in between. Here the CDR3 reads CASSYREAYEQYF. The CDR3 nucleotides are TGTGCCAGCAGCTACAGGGAAGCCTACGAGCAGTACTTC. Full variable domain (remainder filled in from reference TRBV14 and TRBJ2-7): EAGVTQFPSHSVIEKGQTVTLRCDPISGHDNLYWYRRVMGKEIKFLLHFVKESKQDESGMPNNRFLAERTGGTYSTLKVQPAELEDSGVYFCASSYREAYEQYFGPGTRLTVT.

The V call is TRBV4-1, the J call TRBJ2-2; 11 positions match TRBD1. V gave up 1 base and J gave up 12 bases; unmatched junction bases: 10. Germline CDR1 reads MGHRA; CDR2 reads YSYEKL. The CDR3 loop spans 16 amino acids. CDR3 loop: CASSQAGTGGLGKLFF. The DNA for the CDR3 is TGCGCCAGCAGCCAAGCAGGGACAGGGGGACTAGGGAAGCTGTTTTTT.